The source of this T cell receptor (beta chain) is a study of blood T cell repertoires in COVID-19. Study overall: Samples representing acute and convalescent COVID-19 were sourced from the United States, Italy and Spain. From T cells, B-cell-depleted T cells, or PBMCs came the material, which was cDNA or gDNA.

This CDR3 region has 13 residues. The germline V and J ends were trimmed by 4 bases and 5 bases, with 9 bases remaining between them. The germline gives CDR1 LGHDT, CDR2 YNNKEL (reference sequence). Sequenced by immunoSEQ multiplex PCR; TCRdb stores in-frame clones only, minus some. The sample has about 330,000 clones, 80% to 90% seen once; the top ten hold 5%. The study drew participants aged about 18 to 90 years from 20 to 30 US areas. In Cohort 3, a recovered donor had either two negative PCRs, clearance, or symptom resolution. Material: PBMCs or T cells enriched from blood (not recorded which). The chain uses TRBV3-1 (or the pseudogene TRBV3-2) and TRBJ1-5; D possibly corresponds to TRBD1 (5 bases). The receptor was derived from a man younger than 40 who had recovered from COVID-19. The CDR3: CASSRQKDQPQHF. The DNA for the CDR3 is TGTGCCAGCAGCCGACAGAAAGATCAGCCCCAGCATTTT.